This TCR beta chain was retrieved from a study of beta chain features in type 1 diabetes. Study-wide results and caveats: All four CD4+ subsets of Type 1 diabetes patients contained TCRB CDR3s that were moderately but significantly shorter.

Trimming stripped 1 base from V and 0 bases from J, with 13 bases between. Per germline, CDR1 GTSNPN and CDR2 SVGIG (reference sequence). CDR3 length equals 16 residues. Averaging roughly 100 mL, one heparinised blood draw was given by each donor. Populations isolated by sorting all had purity greater than 95%. This clone was counted a few times. The antigen remains unidentified. cDNA synthesis used the whole RNA isolate, giving expressed TCRB sequences. Assay: immunoSEQ multiplex PCR; the TCRdb copy retains only in-frame clones and omits some. The sample holds about 360,000 clones, 10% to 15% seen once.

This clonotype was sampled from a man in his late teens or twenties in good health. This chain connects TRBV30 to TRBJ2-1, with D maybe TRBD2 (6 bases). The sample comprised naive CD4+ T cells from blood. In DNA, the CDR3 is TGTGCCTGGAGTGGGGGACTTTCAAGCTCCTACAATGAGCAGTTCTTC. Translated, it gives CAWSGGLSSSYNEQFF.